This T cell receptor beta chain was observed in a study of T-cell memory formation after mild COVID-19. With regard to this clonotype: Its target is not known.

Study results and limitations: CD4+ bias marked clones expanding day 15 to 37, unlike balanced contracting clones. Memory cells collected pre-infection included some clones that later responded, suggesting cross-reactive memory joined. Largely, contracting CD4+ clones fell within CM and EM, and contracting CD8+ clones within EMRA.

The CDR3 is 14 amino acids. Germline V gene lookup returns CDR1 SEHNR and CDR2 FQNEAQ (reference sequence). The germline V and J ends were trimmed by 3 bases and 8 bases, with 13 bases remaining between them. From the 5' RACE reads, TCRdb called clonotypes with MiXCR, one entry per CDR3 protein. The sample holds 400,000 or so distinct CDR3 sequences, under 25% seen once. The TCR comes from an adult woman who had mild COVID-19 (a few samples of this study predate the infection). Cell type and time point are not known. The V gene is TRBV7-9, the J gene TRBJ1-4, with D possibly TRBD1 on 5 matching bases. Specimen: PBMCs or a T cell subset sorted from them (not recorded which). The CDR3 region has the DNA TGTGCCAGCAGCTTGGTAGGGACGGCAGAAAAACTGTTTTTT. Its translation is CASSLVGTAEKLFF.